The clone carrying this T cell receptor (beta chain) appeared a few times. TCRdb reprocessed the 5' RACE reads via MiXCR and lists one record per CDR3 protein. The repertoire consists of some 450,000 distinct CDR3 sequences, with 20% occurring once and the leading ten covering around 8.4%. The data derive from a study of T-cell memory formation after mild COVID-19. The clonotype comes from an adult woman who had mild COVID-19 (a few samples of this study predate the infection). Cell type and time point are not known. The sample was PBMCs or a T cell subset sorted from them (not recorded which).

The CDR3 region has the DNA TGTGCCAGCAGCTACCCGACCAGATACGAGCAGTACTTC. This translates into CASSYPTRYEQYF. The rearrangement links TRBV7-9 to TRBJ2-7; no firm D call. CDR3 length: 13 amino acids. The germline gives CDR1 SEHNR, CDR2 FQNEAQ (reference sequence). The V gene lost 4 bases and the J gene lost 4 bases, with 11 bases spanning the gap.